This entry describes one T cell receptor (beta chain). The source material, RNA transcripts, was used to amplify TCR beta CDR3 regions. HTBI primers were the set used in a first-round RT-PCR of the TCR CDR3. TCRdb itself ran the multiplex PCR reads through MiXCR, one entry per CDR3 protein. The sample gives 300,000 to 450,000 distinct CDR3 sequences, about 17% of which show up once; 30% to 40% is in the top ten. The sample comes from a study of T cells in Graves' hyperthyroidism and ophthalmopathy. Trimming pared 4 bases from V and 4 bases from J, leaving 5 bases between. Germline values: CDR1 LNHDA, CDR2 SQIVND (reference sequence). The CDR3 is made up of 12 amino acids.

The sequenced material came from blood. V is TRBV19 and J is TRBJ1-5; D perhaps matches TRBD1 (5 bases). The receptor's source is a woman in her thirties with Graves' hyperthyroidism that later progressed to Graves' ophthalmopathy. CDR3 loop: CASSTGNQPQHF. The CDR3 coding sequence is TGTGCCAGTAGTACAGGGAATCAGCCCCAGCATTTT.